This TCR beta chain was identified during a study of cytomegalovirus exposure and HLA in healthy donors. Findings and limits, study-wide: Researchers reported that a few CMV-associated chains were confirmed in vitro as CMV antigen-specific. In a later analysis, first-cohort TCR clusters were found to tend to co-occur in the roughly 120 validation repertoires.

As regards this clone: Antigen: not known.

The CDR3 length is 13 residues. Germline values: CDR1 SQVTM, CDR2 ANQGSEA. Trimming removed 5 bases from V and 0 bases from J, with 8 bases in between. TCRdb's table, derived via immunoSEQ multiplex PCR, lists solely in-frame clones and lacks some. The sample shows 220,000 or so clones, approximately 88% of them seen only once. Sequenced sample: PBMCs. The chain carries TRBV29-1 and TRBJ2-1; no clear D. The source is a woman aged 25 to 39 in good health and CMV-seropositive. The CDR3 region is CSVRVPSYNEQFF. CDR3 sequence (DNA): TGCAGCGTTCGGGTCCCCTCCTACAATGAGCAGTTCTTC.